This TCR beta chain was captured by sequencing in a study of blood T cell repertoires in COVID-19. Germline CDR1 reads GTSNPN; CDR2 reads SVGIG (reference sequence). The CDR3 is 14 amino acids. Trimming at V came to 2 bases and at J to 7 bases, leaving 7 bases not matched to a gene. Clones were read by immunoSEQ multiplex PCR, and TCRdb kept only the in-frame ones, dropping some. The data hold roughly 440,000 clones, with 88% observed a single time. V is TRBV30 and J is TRBJ1-5, with TRBD1 matching over 8 bases. Sequences were obtained from peripheral blood. This sequence was found in a woman aged 45-65 years with COVID-19, enrolled during active disease. CDR3 residues: CAWSPPGGGQPQHF. The CDR3 DNA follows: TGTGCCTGGAGTCCGCCAGGGGGCGGGCAGCCCCAGCATTTT. The full variable domain, rest sourced from reference TRBV30 and TRBJ1-5, is SQTIHQWPATLVQPVGSPLSLECTVEGTSNPNLYWYRQAAGRGLQLLFYSVGIGQISSEVPQNLSASRPQDRQFILSSKKLLLSDSGFYLCAWSPPGGGQPQHFGDGTRLSIL.